The present T cell receptor beta chain was sequenced within a study of regulatory T cells in long-lasting Graves disease. Building the TCR beta libraries relied on iRepertoire HTBI primers, and CDR3 regions underwent Arm-PCR. TCRdb re-derived calls from the multiplex PCR reads in MiXCR, one entry per CDR3 protein. The table records roughly 350,000 distinct CDR3 sequences, over 15% of them present only once. Stated time point: newly diagnosed GD, antithyroid drugs for less than 3 months. There was RNA extracted from PBMCs, and the TCR library was made from it. Study outcomes and limitations: For persistent Graves' patients, TCR diversity was lower than for newly diagnosed ones.

This clonotype was picked up a small number of times. The target antigen is unknown. V shed 1 base and J shed 4 bases, with 11 bases lying between them. The V gene's germline CDR1 is MDHEN and CDR2 SYDVKM. The length of the CDR3 is 15 residues. These data were likewise used in another study, on T cells in Graves' hyperthyroidism and ophthalmopathy. This second study notes: Diagnosis relied on clinical symptoms, serum thyroxine and TRAb, thyroid ultrasound and orbital computed tomography. The TCR CDR3 was amplified in a first-round RT-PCR using the HTBI primer set. Blood also held most thyroid clonotypes expanded beyond 0.001.

This rearrangement joins TRBV28 to TRBJ2-1; TRBD1 is a possible D gene (7 bases). This TCR was sampled from a man aged 40-49 years with Graves disease. The input for sequencing was peripheral blood mononuclear cells (PBMCs), taken at new diagnosis, from a patient treated with antithyroid drugs. CDR3 residues: CASSLLTGTYNEQFF. The DNA for the CDR3 is TGTGCCAGCAGTTTATTGACAGGGACTTACAATGAGCAGTTCTTC.